This entry concerns a single T cell receptor (beta chain). Antigen specificity is unknown. This record belongs to a study of cytomegalovirus exposure and HLA in healthy donors. For the study at large: The 90 to 150 validation repertoires matched the 666 first-cohort repertoires in platform, a later analysis reported.

TCRdb's table, derived via immunoSEQ multiplex PCR, lists solely in-frame clones and lacks some. This repertoire shows about 98,000 clones, more than 75% found once; its top ten account for around 6.3%. Study results and caveats: The authors enumerated over 150 TCR beta chains as linked to cytomegalovirus. According to a subsequent analysis, TCR clusters from the first cohort were inclined to appear together in the roughly 120 validation repertoires.

This CDR3 spans 14 amino acids. Looked up from germline, CDR1 is SNHLY and CDR2 is FYNNEI. Deletions cut 2 bases from V and 6 bases from J, with 14 bases between. Donors came from a validation cohort of about 120 subjects, distinct from the first 666-subject cohort. The chain couples TRBV2 to TRBJ2-7, with D possibly TRBD2 on 6 matching bases. The TCR originated in a man younger than 30 in good health and CMV-seropositive. The sequencing sample was made of PBMCs. The DNA for the CDR3 is TGTGCCAGCAGTGAAAACGGAGTGGGGGGCGAGCAGTACTTC. It specifies CASSENGVGGEQYF.